This T cell receptor (beta chain) was observed in a study of control samples from healthy donors and cancer patients. In germline, CDR1 is MNHEY, CDR2 SVGAGI. This CDR3 comprises 13 residues. Deletions cut 2 bases from V and 7 bases from J, with 9 bases between. Here immunoSEQ multiplex PCR was the method, and the copy in TCRdb shows in-frame clones only, minus some. The sample holds about 180,000 clones; around 94% are singletons and the top ten take over 1.1%. The specimen sequenced was blood. This clonotype was obtained from a man younger than 40 in good health. The chain recombines TRBV6-5 with TRBJ1-5, with no clear D. The CDR3 is CASSYGGNQPQHF. The CDR3 DNA reads as TGTGCCAGCAGTTACGGCGGGAACCAGCCCCAGCATTTT.